This T cell receptor (beta chain) was recorded in a study of spatial heterogeneity in lung cancer. Each CDR3 protein is one row after TCRdb ran MiXCR on the 5' RACE reads. The sample shows approximately 44,000 distinct CDR3 sequences, approximately 10% of them seen only once. Time point reported: sample taken at primary tumor resection. Unsorted whole RNA of tumor, nontumor lung or frozen PBMC was sequenced. In its sample, this clonotype was seen a few times. This CDR3 contains 12 residues. V was shortened by 1 base and J by 7 bases, with 4 bases between the two germline ends. The source material was PBMCs, sampled at surgery. This sequence was found in a female donor with early-stage non-small cell lung cancer. The J gene is TRBJ2-2, the V gene TRBV12-3 or TRBV12-4; D uncertain. Here the CDR3 reads CASSLGIGELFF. The CDR3 DNA reads TGTGCCAGCAGTTTAGGAATCGGGGAGCTGTTTTTT.